This TCR beta chain was observed in a study of Graves' ophthalmopathy and Graves' hyperthyroidism. Study findings and constraints: Detected in blood as well were most expanded thyroid clonotypes with frequency above 0.001. The model's prediction of ophthalmopathy progression had 65% to 71% sensitivity and around 78% specificity.

This clonotype has ten or more counts. As yet, its antigen is unknown. A diagnosis was made from clinical symptoms together with serum thyroxine, TRAb, thyroid ultrasound and orbital computed tomography. Amplification targeted the TCR beta CDR3 regions, with RNA transcripts as the source material. Following a first-round RT-PCR that used HTBI primers, a second-round multiplex PCR was carried out. TCRdb analysed the multiplex PCR reads with MiXCR anew, one entry per CDR3 protein. The sample has 450,000 to 600,000 distinct CDR3 sequences; 35% to 45% are singletons. CDR3 length: 14 amino acids. CDR1 and CDR2 (germline): DFQATT, SNEGSKA (reference sequence). Deletions cut 6 bases from V and 8 bases from J, with 22 bases between.

The receptor's source is an adult man with Graves' hyperthyroidism. The chain employs TRBV20-1 and TRBJ1-2; perhaps TRBD1 as D (5 bases). Sequenced material: peripheral blood or thyroid tissue (not recorded which). CDR3 region: CSAPRRRDGDGYTF. The CDR3, as DNA: TGCAGTGCCCCTCGCCGCAGGGACGGGGACGGCTACACCTTC.